This TCR beta chain was observed in a study of tumor-infiltrating lymphocytes in oesophageal squamous cell carcinoma. A word on this clonotype: This may come from a read error, since a much larger clone is one base off.

TCRdb recomputed calls from the PCR reads with MiXCR, one row per CDR3 protein. The table records fewer than 20,000 distinct CDR3 sequences, around 39% of them present only once. Germline CDR1 and CDR2: MNHNY and SVGAGI (reference sequence). The CDR3 covers 16 residues. The V gene lost 0 bases and the J gene lost 7 bases, with 19 bases spanning the gap. The chain combines TRBV6-6 with TRBJ2-7, with a weak D call TRBD1 (5 bases). The sample comprised esophageal tumor tissue. This TCR was recovered from a male donor with esophageal squamous cell carcinoma. Written as DNA, the CDR3 is TGTGCCAGCAGTTACTCAACAGGTAGCTCCTACAATGAGCAGTACTTC. Translating gives CASSYSTGSSYNEQYF.